These 14 T cell receptor beta chains originate from one sample sequenced in a study of blood T cell repertoires in COVID-19. Method: immunoSEQ multiplex PCR; TCRdb's copy keeps in-frame clones and lacks some. The data contain approximately 200,000 clones, 86% of them seen just once; the ten biggest clones take up 3.5% to 4.5%. The sequencing sample was made of peripheral blood. The receptors were sampled from a man aged 45-60 years with acute or convalescent COVID-19.

The chain joins TRBV2 to TRBJ2-4; perhaps TRBD2 as D (7 bases). The CDR3 has 14 residues. Germline V gene data show CDR1 as SNHLY and CDR2 as FYNNEI. V was trimmed by 3 bases and J by 6 bases, leaving 12 bases between them. CDR3 nucleotides: TGTGCCAGCAGTGATTCAGGGGAGGGAAACATTCAGTACTTC. Translated, it gives CASSDSGEGNIQYF.

This chain uses TRBV6-5 with TRBJ1-2; D is unresolved. The CDR3 totals 14 residues. Germline CDR1 and CDR2: MNHEY and SVGAGI. V lost 6 bases and J 4 bases, leaving 15 bases between the germline ends. The CDR3 DNA is TGTGCCAGCAGGGATATAGGCGGGAGCTATGGCTACACCTTC. Protein product: CASRDIGGSYGYTF.

Here the CDR3 DNA reads TGTGCCAGCACCTGGGGGCTAAAGGGGGATACGCAGTATTTT. Encoded protein: CASTWGLKGDTQYF. The V gene is TRBV5-4, the J gene TRBJ2-3; D is perhaps TRBD1 (6 bases). V lost 6 bases and J 6 bases, leaving 17 bases between the germline ends. Germline values: CDR1 SGHNT, CDR2 YYREEE (reference sequence). The CDR3 spans 14 residues.

This chain's CDR3 is CASSIEGATLGYNEQFF. The CDR3 region has the DNA TGTGCCAGTAGTATAGAAGGGGCCACATTAGGCTACAATGAGCAGTTCTTC. V and J are TRBV19 and TRBJ2-1; D is perhaps TRBD1 (5 bases). From germline, CDR1 is LNHDA and CDR2 SQIVND (reference sequence). Trimming cost V 0 bases and J 3 bases, with 15 bases left between them. This CDR3 is 17 amino acids long.

The J gene is TRBJ1-2, the V gene TRBV6-5; 9 bases align to TRBD1. The germline CDR1 and CDR2 sequences are MNHEY and SVGAGI. Trimming removed 7 bases from V and 4 bases from J; junction bases left unmatched: 7. The CDR3 has 14 residues. CDR3 DNA: TGTGCCAGCACAAGCAACAGGGGGCTCTATGGCTACACCTTC. Amino acid sequence: CASTSNRGLYGYTF.

The genes are TRBV28 and TRBJ1-5, with D maybe TRBD1 (6 bases). The germline V and J ends were trimmed by 0 bases and 0 bases, with 21 bases remaining between them. The CDR3 consists of 20 residues. Germline V CDR1 and CDR2: MDHEN, SYDVKM. The CDR3 bases are TGTGCCAGCAGTTTATGGGTGGGGGCGACAGGAGGTTATAGCAATCAGCCCCAGCATTTT. It is translated as CASSLWVGATGGYSNQPQHF.

This rearrangement joins TRBV3-1 (or the pseudogene TRBV3-2) to TRBJ1-2, with 7 positions matching TRBD1. This CDR3 has 13 residues. Germline V gene sequence: CDR1 LGHDT, CDR2 YNNKEL (reference sequence). J gave up 8 bases and V 3 bases, and 6 bases lay outside the gene matches. CDR3 in amino acids: CASSHNRGRGYTF. For the CDR3, the DNA is TGTGCCAGCAGCCACAACAGGGGACGCGGCTACACCTTC.

This sequence joins TRBV10-3 and TRBJ2-2; TRBD2 is a possible D gene (6 bases). Per germline, CDR1 ENHRY and CDR2 SYGVKD. This CDR3 has 16 residues. Trimming cost V 0 bases and J 8 bases, with 16 bases left between them. This CDR3 is CAISESTRGTWGELFF. CDR3 bases: TGTGCCATCAGTGAGTCGACTCGGGGGACCTGGGGGGAGCTGTTTTTT.

CDR3 DNA: TGTGCCAGCAGTCCCGGAGGGCAGGGGGTCGATGGCTACACCTTC. Amino acid sequence: CASSPGGQGVDGYTF. The chain is built from TRBV28 and TRBJ1-2, with 7 bases fitting TRBD1. V dropped 5 bases and J dropped 6; count of bases not matched to a gene: 12. The CDR3 covers 15 residues. Germline V CDR1 and CDR2: MDHEN, SYDVKM.

This chain connects TRBV5-8 to TRBJ2-7; 10 positions agree with TRBD1. V shed 3 bases and J 3 bases; nucleotides not matched to a gene: 21. CDR1 and CDR2 from the germline V gene are SGHTS and YDEGEE. This CDR3 contains 20 residues. CDR3 bases: TGTGCCAGCAGCTCCACTCCGGGACAGGGGAGCCCCTCAGCGTTCTACGAGCAGTACTTC. Protein sequence: CASSSTPGQGSPSAFYEQYF.

The rearrangement uses TRBV19 and TRBJ1-2, with a weak D call TRBD1 (6 bases). In germline, CDR1 is LNHDA, CDR2 SQIVND (reference sequence). V was cut by 6 bases and J by 5 bases, with 31 bases left in between. The CDR3 has 19 amino acids. The CDR3 DNA sequence: TGTGCCAGTAGGGTGGACAGCCCTTCCATAAGAAGCACCCTGTATGGCTACACCTTC. Its translation is CASRVDSPSIRSTLYGYTF.

The V gene is TRBV2, the J gene TRBJ1-6, with a weak D call TRBD1 (6 bases). Germline values: CDR1 SNHLY, CDR2 FYNNEI. The CDR3 extends over 14 amino acids. The V gene lost 7 bases and the J gene lost 10 bases, with 17 bases spanning the gap. The CDR3 is CASTKGGSGSPLHF. The CDR3 bases are TGTGCCAGCACTAAGGGGGGGTCAGGATCACCCCTCCACTTT.

The count of this clone is one. The J gene is TRBJ1-5, the V gene TRBV27; a weak D match, TRBD1 (5 bases). The CDR3 is 14 amino acids. The germline V gene encodes CDR1 MNHEY and CDR2 SMNVEV (reference sequence). Trimming left V 5 bases short and J 4 bases short, with 12 bases between. Here the CDR3 DNA reads TGTGCCAGCAGTCCCAGGGCGTGGAATCAGCCCCAGCATTTT. This codes for CASSPRAWNQPQHF.

Only a few counts were recorded for this clone. The rearrangement joins TRBV25-1 to TRBJ1-6, with 12 bases identical to TRBD1. J gave up 9 bases and V 5 bases, and 5 bases lay outside the gene matches. Germline values: CDR1 MGHDK, CDR2 SYGVNS. This CDR3 has 15 residues. Here the CDR3 reads CASSSGQGAGSPLHF. As DNA, the CDR3 is TGTGCCAGCAGTTCGGGACAGGGGGCGGGTTCACCCCTCCACTTT.